What follows are 30 T cell receptor beta chains derived from one specimen sequenced in a study of cytomegalovirus exposure and HLA in healthy donors. The PCR used 60 Vbeta and 13 Jbeta primers. Assay used: immunoSEQ multiplex PCR; TCRdb lists only in-frame clones, some missing. The sample yields around 150,000 clones, more than 70% seen once. Sequencing was carried out using PBMCs. These receptors were taken from a male donor in good health and CMV-seronegative.

The chain is built from TRBV10-1 and TRBJ1-3, with D uncertain. V gave up 6 bases and J gave up 2 bases, with 14 bases separating them. The CDR3 is 15 amino acids. CDR1 and CDR2 from the germline V gene are WNHNN and SYGVQD (reference sequence). The CDR3 DNA is TGCGCCAGCAGCGAACGTCCCCAGGCTGGAAACACCATATATTTT. Its translation is CASSERPQAGNTIYF.

The rearrangement joins TRBV9 to TRBJ2-5; the D gene is possibly TRBD2 (6 bases). Germline CDR1 reads SGDLS; CDR2 reads YYNGEE. The CDR3 consists of 16 residues. Trimming removed 0 bases from V and 2 bases from J, with 14 bases in between. The CDR3 DNA sequence: TGTGCCAGCAGCGTAGCCGGGCGGGGTGTTCAAGAGACCCAGTACTTC. It encodes CASSVAGRGVQETQYF.

This clone occurred a few times. The chain employs TRBV9 and TRBJ2-3, with a tentative D call TRBD1 (6 bases). Between the trimmed V and J ends, which lost 6 bases and 7 bases, there was a span of 18 bases. The CDR3 covers 14 residues. Germline V gives CDR1 SGDLS, CDR2 YYNGEE. The CDR3 DNA reads TGTGCCAGCACAACCTACTCAGGGGACAATACGCAGTATTTT. This sequence encodes CASTTYSGDNTQYF.

This clone was recorded a few times. This sequence joins TRBV27 and TRBJ2-1; 9 bases match TRBD2. This CDR3 has 15 residues. The germline V gene encodes CDR1 MNHEY and CDR2 SMNVEV (reference sequence). V lost 4 bases, J lost 4 bases, and 5 bases stayed unmatched. The CDR3 region is CASSSPAGGYNEQFF. The CDR3 DNA reads TGTGCCAGCAGTTCCCCAGCGGGGGGTTACAATGAGCAGTTCTTC.

This clone was seen a single time. V usage is TRBV27 and J usage is TRBJ2-3, with D maybe TRBD2 (5 bases). V was trimmed by 8 bases and J by 2 bases, leaving 14 bases between them. Germline-derived CDR1 and CDR2 are MNHEY and SMNVEV (reference sequence). This CDR3 has 14 amino acids. The chain's CDR3 is CASSVERNTDTQYF. In DNA, the CDR3 is TGTGCCAGCTCGGTCGAGCGGAACACAGATACGCAGTATTTT.

This clone was found a few times. This same CDR3 is encoded by further DNA sequences in the sample. As DNA, the CDR3 is TGTGCCAGCTCCCCTGACAGTAATGAAAAACTGTTTTTT. The encoded protein is CASSPDSNEKLFF. The gene calls are TRBV18 and TRBJ1-4; the D gene is possibly TRBD1 (5 bases). CDR1 and CDR2 from the germline V gene are KGHSH and LQKENI. The CDR3 has 13 residues. Trimming left V 6 bases short and J 4 bases short, with 9 bases between.

This chain uses TRBV2 with TRBJ2-1, with D possibly being TRBD2 (5 bases). CDR1 is SNHLY and CDR2 is FYNNEI in the germline V gene. V was clipped by 5 bases and J by 1 base, with 12 bases between them. The CDR3 consists of 15 residues. The CDR3 DNA sequence: TGTGCCAGCAGTCCTCTAGCAAGGTCCTACAATGAGCAGTTCTTC. Amino acid sequence: CASSPLARSYNEQFF. Based on the CDR3 plus reference TRBV2 and TRBJ2-1, the full variable domain is EPEVTQTPSHQVTQMGQEVILRCVPISNHLYFYWYRQILGQKVEFLVSFYNNEISEKSEIFDDQFSVERPDGSNFTLKIRSTKLEDSAMYFCASSPLARSYNEQFFGPGTRLTVL.

The J gene is TRBJ2-3, the V gene TRBV7-8, with 7 bases that match TRBD2. The CDR3 length is 16 residues. Germline CDR1 is SGHVS and CDR2 is FQNEAQ. The trim removed 4 bases at V and 2 bases at J, leaving 9 bases unmatched. CDR3 nucleotide sequence: TGTGCCAGCAGCTCCACCCACCGGGGGGACACAGATACGCAGTATTTT. As protein: CASSSTHRGDTDTQYF.

The chain links TRBV7-9 to TRBJ2-1, with 7 positions matching TRBD1. V gave up 1 base and J gave up 2 bases; unmatched junction bases: 2. The germline V gene encodes CDR1 SEHNR and CDR2 FQNEAQ (reference sequence). CDR3 length: 15 residues. The CDR3 reads CASSLVGTAYNEQFF. CDR3 nucleotides: TGTGCCAGCAGCTTAGTTGGGACAGCCTACAATGAGCAGTTCTTC.

The V gene is TRBV6-1, the J gene TRBJ2-5, with D possibly TRBD1 on 6 matching bases. The assigned J gene may be wrong: the sequence end matches TRBJ2-7 better. Germline V gene sequence: CDR1 MNHNS, CDR2 SASEGT. This CDR3 is built from 14 residues. For the CDR3, the DNA is TGTGCCAGCAGTGAAGCACAGGGACCCTACGAGCAGTACTTC. Its protein product is CASSEAQGPYEQYF.

As concerns this clone: At the DNA level, this CDR3 is encoded by other sequences in the same sample as well. V gene TRBV18 combines with J gene TRBJ2-4, with D perhaps TRBD1 (5 bases). Trimming took 3 bases from V and 1 from J, leaving 7 bases between them. The CDR3 consists of 14 residues. Germline V CDR1 and CDR2: KGHSH, LQKENI. In DNA, the CDR3 is TGTGCCAGCTCACCGGCAGGGGCCAAAAACATTCAGTACTTC. It yields the protein CASSPAGAKNIQYF.

The gene calls are TRBV27 and TRBJ1-2; 7 nucleotides match TRBD1. Germline CDR1 reads MNHEY; CDR2 reads SMNVEV (reference sequence). This CDR3 comprises 12 residues. J was trimmed by 7 bases and V by 8 bases; bases with no gene match: 7. The CDR3 spells CASGNRGFGYTF. In DNA, the CDR3 is TGTGCCAGCGGTAACAGGGGATTTGGCTACACCTTC.

The rearrangement links TRBV5-1 to TRBJ1-2, with 8 bases aligning to TRBD1. CDR1 and CDR2 from the germline V gene are SGHRS and YFSETQ. V trimming: 4 bases; J trimming: 3 bases; junction bases outside the gene matches: 8. This CDR3 has 15 amino acids. CDR3 sequence (DNA): TGCGCCAGCAGCCACCTGACAGGGGACTACTATGGCTACACCTTC. It specifies CASSHLTGDYYGYTF.

The chain carries TRBV6-5 and TRBJ2-2, with TRBD2 as a possible D gene (6 bases). CDR3 length: 14 residues. Trimming took 0 bases from V and 4 from J, leaving 6 bases between them. Germline-derived CDR1 and CDR2 are MNHEY and SVGAGI. CDR3 DNA: TGTGCCAGCAGTTACTCGGAGGGCACCGGGGAGCTGTTTTTT. This encodes CASSYSEGTGELFF.

The V and J genes are TRBV27 and TRBJ2-7; 9 bases line up with TRBD1. The CDR3 runs 16 residues. Trimming cost V 8 bases and J 3 bases; bases outside gene matches: 14. Germline CDR1 MNHEY, CDR2 SMNVEV (reference sequence). In DNA, the CDR3 is TGTGCCAGCCCGGAAGAGCCGGGACAGGGTGACTACGAGCAGTACTTC. Residues: CASPEEPGQGDYEQYF.

J is TRBJ2-7 and V is TRBV4-1; D perhaps matches TRBD1 (5 bases). The CDR3 is made up of 15 amino acids. V was trimmed by 0 bases and J by 5 bases, leaving 14 bases between them. CDR1 and CDR2 (germline): MGHRA, YSYEKL. CDR3 nucleotides: TGCGCCAGCAGCCAAGAGAGGACACCTCTCAACGAGCAGTACTTC. This codes for CASSQERTPLNEQYF.

The CDR3 reads CASSLGGGSYNTEAFF. The CDR3 DNA reads TGTGCCAGCAGCTTAGGAGGAGGGAGTTATAACACTGAAGCTTTCTTT. This chain uses TRBV7-8 with TRBJ1-1; no clear D gene. Trimming shortened V by 1 base and J by 2 bases, and 14 bases separated the two germline ends. This CDR3 is 16 amino acids long. The germline CDR1 and CDR2 sequences are SGHVS and FQNEAQ.

This clone was seen a single time. For the CDR3, the DNA is TGTGCCAGCACTACACCGGGGACTCTCGAGCAGTACTTC. Its protein product is CASTTPGTLEQYF. This chain links TRBV28 with TRBJ2-7; perhaps TRBD2 as D (6 bases). The CDR3 totals 13 residues. V dropped 7 bases and J dropped 6 bases, with 16 bases sitting between them. The germline gives CDR1 MDHEN, CDR2 SYDVKM.

DNA of the CDR3: TGTGCCAGCAGCTTGTTTTTAGTAACAGGCACTGAAGCTTTCTTT. Residues: CASSLFLVTGTEAFF. This sequence joins TRBV5-6 and TRBJ1-1; possibly TRBD1 for D (5 bases). Per germline, CDR1 SGHDT and CDR2 YYEEEE. CDR3 size: 15 residues. V was clipped by 1 base and J by 4 bases, with 14 bases between them.

The rearrangement links TRBV7-2 to TRBJ2-3, with D perhaps TRBD2 (6 bases). Germline CDR1 and CDR2: SGHTA and FQGNSA. The CDR3 is made up of 13 amino acids. The ends were cut back, 4 bases at V and 8 bases at J, with 13 bases in the middle. The CDR3 protein is CASSSSMGGTQYF. The CDR3 nucleotides read TGTGCCAGCAGCTCCTCAATGGGGGGTACGCAGTATTTT.

This clone appeared a single time. The CDR3, as DNA: TGTGCCAGCAGCTCGACTCCATCTGAGCAGTTCTTC. Its protein product is CASSSTPSEQFF. The chain couples TRBV7-9 to TRBJ2-1; D is undetermined. Germline V gives CDR1 SEHNR, CDR2 FQNEAQ (reference sequence). The CDR3 totals 12 residues. Trimming cost V 4 bases and J 9 bases, with 10 bases left between them.

The chain combines TRBV9 with TRBJ2-3, with TRBD2 matching over 8 bases. V shed 0 bases, J shed 2 bases, and the junction held 5 bases outside the gene matches. CDR3 size: 16 residues. Per germline, CDR1 SGDLS and CDR2 YYNGEE. The DNA for the CDR3 is TGTGCCAGCAGCGTAGAAGCGGGGGACCTCACAGATACGCAGTATTTT. Amino acid sequence: CASSVEAGDLTDTQYF.

V usage is TRBV2 and J usage is TRBJ2-5; 8 bases align to TRBD2. Germline V gene sequence: CDR1 SNHLY, CDR2 FYNNEI. The CDR3 contains 16 residues. V gave up 7 bases and J gave up 4 bases; unmatched junction bases: 14. Here the CDR3 DNA reads TGTGCCAGCACCCCAGGGACTAGGGGAGGAGGAGAGACCCAGTACTTC. Encoded protein: CASTPGTRGGGETQYF. Supplemented by reference TRBV2 and TRBJ2-5, the full variable domain reads EPEVTQTPSHQVTQMGQEVILRCVPISNHLYFYWYRQILGQKVEFLVSFYNNEISEKSEIFDDQFSVERPDGSNFTLKIRSTKLEDSAMYFCASTPGTRGGGETQYFGPGTRLLVL.

The chain joins TRBV18 to TRBJ1-4; D gene uncertain. Germline CDR1 KGHSH, CDR2 LQKENI. Trimming stripped 2 bases from V and 8 bases from J, with 3 bases between. The CDR3 loop spans 11 amino acids. CDR3 nucleotide sequence: TGTGCCAGCTCACCAGGCGAAAAACTGTTTTTT. This encodes CASSPGEKLFF.

This clone was counted between two and nine times. The rearrangement uses TRBV5-1 and TRBJ1-1; D is ambiguous. Germline CDR1 SGHRS, CDR2 YFSETQ. Trimming removed 4 bases at V and 1 base at J, with 8 bases between. CDR3 length: 13 residues. Written as DNA, the CDR3 is TGCGCCAGCAGCACGGGAACGAACACTGAAGCTTTCTTT. Its protein is CASSTGTNTEAFF.

The chain joins TRBV19 to TRBJ1-5; D possibly corresponds to TRBD1 (6 bases). V was clipped by 1 base and J by 3 bases, with 13 bases between them. CDR1 is LNHDA, CDR2 SQIVND, per germline (reference sequence). This CDR3 is built from 16 residues. The CDR3 DNA is TGTGCCAGTAGTATAGGTGTGTCAGGGGTCAATCAGCCCCAGCATTTT. Protein product: CASSIGVSGVNQPQHF. The whole variable domain, filled in from reference TRBV19 and TRBJ1-5, reads DGGITQSPKYLFRKEGQNVTLSCEQNLNHDAMYWYRQDPGQGLRLIYYSQIVNDFQKGDIAEGYSVSREKKESFPLTVTSAQKNPTAFYLCASSIGVSGVNQPQHFGDGTRLSIL.

This clone was seen a single time. The rearrangement links TRBV5-6 to TRBJ1-6; TRBD1 is a possible D gene (6 bases). Trimming removed 3 bases at V and 0 bases at J, with 19 bases between. Germline loops: CDR1 SGHDT, CDR2 YYEEEE. The CDR3 contains 19 residues. The CDR3 reads CASSSSQQGPSSYNSPLHF. Here the CDR3 DNA reads TGTGCCAGCAGCTCGTCACAACAGGGCCCAAGCTCCTATAATTCACCCCTCCACTTT.

The chain has TRBV19 and TRBJ1-5; the D is unclear. The CDR3 length is 16 residues. Germline CDR1 and CDR2: LNHDA and SQIVND (reference sequence). V shed 7 bases and J shed 0 bases, with 16 bases lying between them. The CDR3 nucleotides read TGTGCCAGTAACCCCGACCCGGGTTATAGCAATCAGCCCCAGCATTTT. Its translation is CASNPDPGYSNQPQHF.

The chain carries TRBV5-4 and TRBJ2-3, with 9 nucleotides matching TRBD2. The germline V gene has CDR1 SGHNT and CDR2 YYREEE (reference sequence). The CDR3 has 15 amino acids. V lost 8 bases and J lost 5; bases outside the gene matches: 12. CDR3 sequence: CASLDKRGAGDTQYF. The CDR3 DNA reads TGTGCCAGTCTCGATAAGCGGGGGGCAGGAGATACGCAGTATTTT.

This clone was seen just once. The rearrangement uses TRBV7-2 and TRBJ2-3, with a possible D match to TRBD1 (5 bases). V was shortened by 2 bases and J by 2 bases, with 11 bases between the two germline ends. CDR1 and CDR2 from the germline V gene are SGHTA and FQGNSA. The CDR3 contains 15 residues. CDR3 region: CASSLTHRSTDTQYF. The CDR3 DNA reads as TGTGCCAGCAGCTTAACCCACAGGTCCACAGATACGCAGTATTTT.